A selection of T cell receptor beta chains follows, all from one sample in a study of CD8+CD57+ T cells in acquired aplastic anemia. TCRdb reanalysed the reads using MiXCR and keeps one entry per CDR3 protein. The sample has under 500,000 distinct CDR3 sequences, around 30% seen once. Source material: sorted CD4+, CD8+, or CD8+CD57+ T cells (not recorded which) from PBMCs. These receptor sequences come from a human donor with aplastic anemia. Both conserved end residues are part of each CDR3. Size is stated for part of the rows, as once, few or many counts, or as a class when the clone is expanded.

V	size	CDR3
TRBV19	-	CASSTSWWEETQYF
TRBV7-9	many	CASSLALRAENQPQHF
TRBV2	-	CASSATTFWEQGAGGSEQYF
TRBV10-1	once	CASSPGLETDTQYF
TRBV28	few	CASTAGTSYEQYF
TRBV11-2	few	CASSRSTYNEQFF
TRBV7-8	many	CASSQLGGRGGYTF
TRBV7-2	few	CASSQGWGYTF
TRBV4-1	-	CASSQGRTGDEAFF
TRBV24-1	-	CATSDLSGYGTGELFF
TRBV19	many	CASSIAEHSVAEAFF
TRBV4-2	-	CASSQVLGEKLFF
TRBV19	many	CASTQRGLGNQPQHF
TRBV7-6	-	CASSPTGHGQETQYF
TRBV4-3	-	CASSQTTTNTGELFF
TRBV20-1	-	CSAGDGNEKLVF
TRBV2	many	CASRPGQGFGNYGYTF